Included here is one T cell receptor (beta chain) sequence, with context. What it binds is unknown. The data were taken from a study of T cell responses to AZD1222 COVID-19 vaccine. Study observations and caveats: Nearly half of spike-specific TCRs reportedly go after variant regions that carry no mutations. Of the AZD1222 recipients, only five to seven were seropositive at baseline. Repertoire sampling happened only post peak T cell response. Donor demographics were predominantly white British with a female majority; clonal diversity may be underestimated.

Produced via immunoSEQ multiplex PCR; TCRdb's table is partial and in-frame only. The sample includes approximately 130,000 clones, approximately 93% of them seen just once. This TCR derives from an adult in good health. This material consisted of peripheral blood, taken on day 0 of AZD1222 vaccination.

CDR3 DNA: TGTGCCAGCAGGGCAATAACTGGGGCCAACGTCCTGACTTTC. Amino acid sequence: CASRAITGANVLTF. V gene TRBV6-5 combines with J gene TRBJ2-6; D is ambiguous. With 6 bases removed from V and 2 bases from J, the gap between germline ends came to 8 bases. CDR1 is MNHEY, CDR2 SVGAGI, per germline. The CDR3 spans 14 residues.